Included here is one TCR beta chain sequence, with context. As yet, its antigen is unknown. The germline V gene has CDR1 MNHEY and CDR2 SVGAGI. Trimming removed 0 bases from V and 7 bases from J; junction bases left unmatched: 9. This CDR3 region has 16 residues. The sample comes from a study of T cell responses to AZD1222 COVID-19 vaccine. Only in-frame clones appear in the TCRdb table, and some are missing; sequencing was by immunoSEQ multiplex PCR. Of 110,000 to 150,000 clones in the sample, less than 95% are singletons; the top ten hold roughly 3.1%. Study-level findings and limits: Along spike, vaccine-associated CD4 TCRs were found throughout, with dominance at 160-218 and 743-854.

The sequences come from peripheral blood, collected on day 0 of AZD1222 vaccination. This TCR came from an adult in good health. This chain uses TRBV6-5 with TRBJ2-1, with 7 bases lining up with TRBD2. The CDR3 is CASSYSGIGRRNEQFF. The CDR3 DNA reads TGTGCCAGCAGTTACTCAGGTATCGGGAGGAGGAATGAGCAGTTCTTC.